The entry below gives a single TCR beta chain sequence along with its context. Its antigen is still unknown. The source of the sample is a study of T cell responses to AZD1222 COVID-19 vaccine. Overall study findings and caveats: Repertoire sampling happened only post peak T cell response.

The assay was immunoSEQ multiplex PCR, and TCRdb's table has in-frame clones only and misses some. The sample carries around 180,000 clones, 85% to 90% recorded once. The ends were cut back, 5 bases at V and 6 bases at J, with 16 bases in the middle. The length of the CDR3 is 15 residues. The V gene's germline CDR1 is SEHNR and CDR2 FQNEAQ (reference sequence). Material: peripheral blood, obtained on day 0 of AZD1222 vaccination. The V gene is TRBV7-9, the J gene TRBJ1-4; D is ambiguous. The TCR originated in an adult in good health. DNA for the CDR3: TGTGCCAGCAGCGTGACGTGGGCAGGCTATGAAAAACTGTTTTTT. It codes for CASSVTWAGYEKLFF.